The 11 T cell receptor beta chains given below trace back to one sample, sequenced in a study of monozygotic twins with inflammatory bowel disease. TCRdb re-called the 5' RACE reads and shows each CDR3 protein once, DNA omitted. The repertoire table contains 140,000 to 150,000 distinct CDR3 sequences. Sequencing used blood. Receptors originate from a human donor with ulcerative colitis or Crohn's disease, or a healthy co-twin of an affected twin (not recorded which).

The rearrangement uses TRBV27 and TRBJ1-1. The CDR3 runs 13 residues. Germline V gene data show CDR1 as MNHEY and CDR2 as SMNVEV (reference sequence). The CDR3 sequence is CASSFKVATEAFF.

The chain recombines TRBV24-1 with TRBJ2-5; TCRdb reports TRBD2, a call that lacks DNA to check it against. CDR1 KGHDR and CDR2 SFDVKD come from the germline V gene. This CDR3 spans 12 amino acids. CDR3 in amino acids: CATSGGKETQYF.

The rearrangement uses TRBV4-1 and TRBJ1-4; TCRdb gives TRBD1 as the D gene, but with no DNA this cannot be confirmed. CDR1 and CDR2 (germline): MGHRA, YSYEKL. The CDR3 extends over 16 amino acids. The CDR3 loop is CASSQDGSRRNEKLFF.

CDR3 region: CAISEYRTASLNTEAFF. The chain has TRBV10-3 and TRBJ1-1; TCRdb lists TRBD1, though no DNA is available to test this call. The germline CDR1 and CDR2 sequences are ENHRY and SYGVKD. The CDR3 has 17 residues.

V gene TRBV7-3 combines with J gene TRBJ2-3; there is no DNA to check the TCRdb D call of TRBD2. Germline V gives CDR1 SGHTA, CDR2 FQGTGA. This CDR3 has 15 amino acids. The CDR3 loop reads CASSSRGSRTDTQYF.

The chain carries TRBV7-9 and TRBJ2-3; TCRdb lists TRBD2, though no DNA is available to test this call. CDR1 is SEHNR, CDR2 FQNEAQ, per germline (reference sequence). This CDR3 is 13 amino acids long. CDR3 residues: CASKGLAGDTQYF.

V usage is TRBV6-5 and J usage is TRBJ1-6; the D call from TCRdb, TRBD1, cannot be confirmed without DNA. This CDR3 has 14 amino acids. Germline V gene sequence: CDR1 MNHEY, CDR2 SVGAGI. The CDR3 is CASSYGQVNSPLHF.

The rearrangement links TRBV5-4 to TRBJ2-5; TCRdb's D gene call, TRBD2, goes unchecked for lack of DNA. Germline V gene sequence: CDR1 SGHNT, CDR2 YYREEE (reference sequence). The CDR3 length is 13 residues. The CDR3 reads CASSSPPPETQYF.

The genes are TRBV30 and TRBJ2-7; absent DNA, TCRdb's TRBD2 call cannot be checked. This CDR3 comprises 15 residues. The germline V gene encodes CDR1 GTSNPN and CDR2 SVGIG (reference sequence). The CDR3 reads CAWSVQRAGDYEQYF.

This rearrangement joins TRBV4-1 to TRBJ2-7; TCRdb's D gene call, TRBD1, goes unchecked for lack of DNA. This CDR3 spans 14 amino acids. In germline, CDR1 is MGHRA, CDR2 YSYEKL. CDR3: CASSRDRATYEQYF.

The rearrangement joins TRBV7-6 to TRBJ2-5; the D call from TCRdb, TRBD2, cannot be confirmed without DNA. The CDR3 totals 20 residues. CDR1 SGHVS and CDR2 FNYEAQ come from the germline V gene. The CDR3 sequence: CASSLGARLAGRWDQETQYF. Full variable domain (missing parts from reference TRBV7-6 and TRBJ2-5): GAGVSQSPRYKVTKRGQDVALRCDPISGHVSLYWYRQALGQGPEFLTYFNYEAQQDKSGLPNDRFSAERPEGSISTLTIQRTEQRDSAMYRCASSLGARLAGRWDQETQYFGPGTRLLVL.